A selection of T cell receptor beta chains follows, all from one sample in a study of blood T cell repertoires in COVID-19. Measured with immunoSEQ multiplex PCR; TCRdb has only the in-frame clones, and not every one. The sample has about 160,000 clones, 92% seen once; the top ten hold approximately 4.9%. Sequencing input: peripheral blood. These receptors all come from a man under 40 with COVID-19, enrolled during active disease. Both conserved end residues are part of each CDR3. A D gene is named only where the DNA matches it firmly. Size is omitted from some rows. Given values are once, few, many or a class for expanded clones.

V: TRBV7-8; J: TRBJ2-5; size: once; D: .; CDR3: CASSFTGHETQYF; DNA: TGTGCCAGCAGCTTCACAGGGCACGAGACCCAGTACTTC
V: TRBV29-1; J: TRBJ1-2; size: .; D: .; CDR3: CSVDRSRSYGYTF; DNA: TGCAGCGTTGACCGATCCCGCAGCTATGGCTACACCTTC
V: TRBV6-2/TRBV6-3; J: TRBJ1-2; size: .; D: TRBD1; CDR3: CASSDRDRSNYGYTF; DNA: TGTGCCAGCAGTGACCGGGACAGAAGTAACTATGGCTACACCTTC
V: TRBV7-8; J: TRBJ2-7; size: .; D: TRBD1; CDR3: CASSPRQGTYFSYEQYF; DNA: TGTGCCAGCAGCCCCCGACAGGGGACCTACTTCTCCTACGAGCAGTACTTC
V: TRBV5-1; J: TRBJ2-7; size: once; D: .; CDR3: CASSPMSGRGLYEQYF; DNA: TGCGCCAGCAGCCCGATGTCAGGAAGGGGCCTCTACGAGCAGTACTTC
V: TRBV5-1; J: TRBJ2-7; size: .; D: TRBD1; CDR3: CASSLGGTGRNEQYF; DNA: TGCGCCAGCAGCTTGGGGGGGACAGGGCGAAACGAGCAGTACTTC
V: TRBV6-5; J: TRBJ1-1; size: .; D: .; CDR3: CASNLEFGTEAFF; DNA: TGTGCCAGCAACCTCGAATTCGGCACTGAAGCTTTCTTT
V: TRBV5-4; J: TRBJ2-7; size: .; D: .; CDR3: CASSLDSLSYEQYF; DNA: TGTGCCAGCAGCTTGGATAGCCTGTCCTACGAGCAGTACTTC
V: TRBV7-3; J: TRBJ1-1; size: .; D: TRBD1; CDR3: CASSFDRGTEAFF; DNA: TGTGCCAGCAGCTTCGACAGGGGGACTGAAGCTTTCTTT
V: TRBV29-1; J: TRBJ2-7; size: .; D: .; CDR3: CSVGETEAYEQYF; DNA: TGCAGCGTTGGAGAGACAGAAGCGTACGAGCAGTACTTC
V: TRBV28; J: TRBJ2-7; size: once; D: TRBD2; CDR3: CASSYLGGASGTYEQYF; DNA: TGTGCCAGCAGTTATCTCGGGGGGGCTAGCGGCACCTACGAGCAGTACTTC
V: TRBV7-8; J: TRBJ2-7; size: few; D: TRBD1; CDR3: CASSFYGTGGYEQYF; DNA: TGTGCCAGCAGCTTCTATGGGACAGGGGGCTACGAGCAGTACTTC
V: TRBV6-5; J: TRBJ2-1; size: .; D: TRBD2; CDR3: CASSQLAGGLTEQFF; DNA: TGTGCCAGCAGCCAACTAGCGGGGGGGCTAACTGAGCAGTTCTTC
V: TRBV24-1; J: TRBJ2-2; size: .; D: .; CDR3: CATSDLRENAGELFF; DNA: TGTGCCACCAGTGATTTGCGGGAGAACGCCGGGGAGCTGTTTTTT
V: TRBV4-2; J: TRBJ1-4; size: .; D: .; CDR3: CASSQEASEGEKLFF; DNA: TGTGCCAGCAGCCAAGAAGCTTCGGAGGGTGAAAAACTGTTTTTT
V: TRBV7-2; J: TRBJ2-1; size: .; D: TRBD2; CDR3: CASSLTSGRNNEQFF; DNA: TGTGCCAGCAGCCTGACTAGCGGGAGAAACAATGAGCAGTTCTTC
V: TRBV7-9; J: TRBJ2-5; size: .; D: TRBD2; CDR3: CASSHRLAEQETQYF; DNA: TGTGCCAGCAGCCACCGACTAGCGGAGCAAGAGACCCAGTACTTC
V: TRBV6-6; J: TRBJ1-2; size: .; D: .; CDR3: CASSYQPARDGYTF; DNA: TGTGCCAGCAGTTACCAACCCGCCCGGGATGGCTACACCTTC
V: TRBV14; J: TRBJ2-3; size: .; D: .; CDR3: CASSISVTDTQYF; DNA: TGTGCCAGCAGCATTAGCGTCACAGATACGCAGTATTTT
V: TRBV19; J: TRBJ1-1; size: few; D: .; CDR3: CASSIGPARFGQNTEAFF; DNA: TGTGCCAGTAGTATAGGTCCGGCCAGGTTCGGACAGAACACTGAAGCTTTCTTT
V: TRBV9; J: TRBJ1-1; size: .; D: TRBD1; CDR3: CASSVGQQFTEAFF; DNA: TGTGCCAGCAGCGTGGGACAGCAATTCACTGAAGCTTTCTTT
V: TRBV13; J: TRBJ1-5; size: .; D: TRBD1; CDR3: CASSKDRGRLGNQPQHF; DNA: TGTGCCAGCAGCAAAGACAGGGGGCGCCTCGGCAATCAGCCCCAGCATTTT
V: TRBV19; J: TRBJ2-1; size: .; D: TRBD2; CDR3: CASRRTLAGKDNEQFF; DNA: TGTGCCAGTAGACGGACCCTAGCGGGAAAGGACAATGAGCAGTTCTTC
V: TRBV7-2; J: TRBJ2-7; size: .; D: TRBD2; CDR3: CASSPRSGGAHEQYF; DNA: TGTGCCAGCAGCCCCCGGAGCGGGGGGGCACACGAGCAGTACTTC
V: TRBV7-3; J: TRBJ1-1; size: .; D: TRBD1; CDR3: CASSLTRDRGAEAFF; DNA: TGTGCCAGCAGCTTGACTCGGGACAGAGGGGCTGAAGCTTTCTTT
V: TRBV2; J: TRBJ2-7; size: .; D: .; CDR3: CASTRQSYEQYF; DNA: TGTGCCAGCACCCGACAGTCCTACGAGCAGTACTTC
V: TRBV18; J: TRBJ1-6; size: .; D: .; CDR3: CASSLDTLSPLHF; DNA: TGTGCCAGCTCACTAGACACGCTTTCACCCCTCCACTTT
V: TRBV7-9; J: TRBJ2-7; size: .; D: TRBD1; CDR3: CASSVDRGPAYEQYF; DNA: TGTGCCAGCAGCGTAGACAGGGGCCCCGCCTACGAGCAGTACTTC
V: TRBV3-1/TRBV3-2; J: TRBJ1-5; size: few; D: .; CDR3: CASSQDSSVLFQPQHF; DNA: TGTGCCAGCAGCCAAGATTCGAGCGTTCTTTTTCAGCCCCAGCATTTT
V: TRBV7-2; J: TRBJ2-3; size: .; D: TRBD2; CDR3: CASTPGGLAGAYSTDTQYF; DNA: TGTGCCAGCACCCCAGGGGGACTAGCGGGGGCCTATAGCACAGATACGCAGTATTTT
V: TRBV19; J: TRBJ1-2; size: .; D: TRBD1; CDR3: CASSLAGTGSLYGYTF; DNA: TGTGCCAGTAGCCTAGCCGGGACAGGGTCCCTCTATGGCTACACCTTC
V: TRBV11-2; J: TRBJ2-1; size: .; D: .; CDR3: CASSYEAPPNEQFF; DNA: TGTGCCAGCAGCTACGAAGCCCCTCCCAATGAGCAGTTCTTC
V: TRBV12-3/TRBV12-4; J: TRBJ1-4; size: .; D: .; CDR3: CASSFRESEKLFF; DNA: TGTGCCAGCAGTTTTAGGGAGAGTGAAAAACTGTTTTTT
V: TRBV18; J: TRBJ2-6; size: .; D: TRBD1; CDR3: CASSRQGPSSGANVLTF; DNA: TGTGCCAGCTCACGACAGGGACCGAGCTCTGGGGCCAACGTCCTGACTTTC
V: TRBV7-2; J: TRBJ2-3; size: .; D: TRBD2; CDR3: CASSSSGVRDTQYF; DNA: TGTGCCAGCAGCTCTAGCGGGGTCCGAGATACGCAGTATTTT
V: TRBV4-1; J: TRBJ2-3; size: .; D: .; CDR3: CASSQDWAGRPADTQYF; DNA: TGCGCCAGCAGCCAAGATTGGGCAGGGAGGCCCGCAGATACGCAGTATTTT
V: TRBV14; J: TRBJ2-2; size: .; D: TRBD2; CDR3: CASSQGLAGNTGELFF; DNA: TGTGCCAGCAGCCAGGGACTAGCGGGGAACACCGGGGAGCTGTTTTTT
V: TRBV7-6; J: TRBJ1-2; size: .; D: TRBD1; CDR3: CASSLTAGQGLRGYTF; DNA: TGTGCCAGCAGCTTAACGGCGGGACAGGGATTACGTGGCTACACCTTC
V: TRBV7-9; J: TRBJ1-2; size: once; D: TRBD1; CDR3: CASSLTGAKGGYTF; DNA: TGTGCCAGCAGCTTAACAGGGGCCAAGGGAGGCTACACCTTC